The 22 T cell receptor beta chains below all came from one sample that was sequenced in a study of blood T cell repertoires in COVID-19. Sequencing used immunoSEQ multiplex PCR; TCRdb keeps in-frame clones, though not all of them. Among 190,000 or so clones listed, roughly nine tenths were seen once. Sequenced sample: peripheral blood. All receptors come from a woman in her twenties or thirties with active or convalescent COVID-19.

The chain joins TRBV24-1 to TRBJ1-2; 9 positions match TRBD1. Per the germline V gene, CDR1 is KGHDR and CDR2 is SFDVKD. The V and J ends lost 3 bases and 8 bases, in that order; junction bases with no gene match: 12. This CDR3 is built from 16 residues. The CDR3 loop reads CATSDASPGQGYGYTF. For the CDR3, the DNA is TGTGCCACCAGTGATGCTAGTCCGGGACAGGGATACGGCTACACCTTC.

The J gene is TRBJ2-7, the V gene TRBV28, with 10 bases aligning to TRBD1. The trim removed 9 bases at V and 5 bases at J, leaving 10 bases unmatched. Germline CDR1 reads MDHEN; CDR2 reads SYDVKM. This CDR3 contains 14 residues. In DNA form, the CDR3 reads TGTGCCAGTTATCCGGGACAGGGGTCGAACGAGCAGTACTTC. This encodes CASYPGQGSNEQYF.

This clone has a single count. The chain couples TRBV11-3 to TRBJ2-7; 7 bases agree with TRBD1. The CDR3 runs to 16 residues. V lost 1 base and J lost 3; bases outside the gene matches: 9. Germline values: CDR1 SGHNT, CDR2 YENEEA. The CDR3 loop reads CASSLAPTYRGYEQYF. As DNA, the CDR3 is TGTGCCAGCAGCTTAGCCCCCACATACAGGGGCTACGAGCAGTACTTC.

The J gene is TRBJ1-2, the V gene TRBV27; TRBD1 might be the D (6 bases). Germline assignment: CDR1 MNHEY and CDR2 SMNVEV (reference sequence). This CDR3 has 15 amino acids. V lost 7 bases and J lost 3, with 18 bases in between. The CDR3 DNA reads TGTGCCAGCACCTCCCTTCGAGCAGGGGACTATGGCTACACCTTC. Its protein is CASTSLRAGDYGYTF.

The chain recombines TRBV4-2 with TRBJ2-2, with TRBD1 as a possible D gene (6 bases). The CDR3 is 16 residues long. Germline CDR1 is LGHNA and CDR2 is YNFKEQ. V was clipped by 8 bases and J by 8 bases, with 24 bases between them. CDR3 nucleotides: TGTGCCAGCGGCTGGTTCGACAGGCAGTTTGGGGGGGAGCTGTTTTTT. This sequence encodes CASGWFDRQFGGELFF.

This sequence joins TRBV5-5 and TRBJ1-1, with 10 bases aligning to TRBD1. The CDR3 covers 16 residues. V lost 5 bases, J lost 4 bases, and 11 bases stayed unmatched. Germline loops: CDR1 SGHKS, CDR2 YYEKEE (reference sequence). The CDR3 loop reads CASRSGTGAGFTEAFF. CDR3 in DNA: TGTGCCAGCAGGTCCGGGACAGGGGCGGGTTTCACTGAAGCTTTCTTT.

The rearrangement links TRBV5-1 to TRBJ2-7; maybe TRBD2 (5 bases). Per germline, CDR1 SGHRS and CDR2 YFSETQ. V lost 0 bases to trimming and J lost 2 bases, with 9 bases between them. The CDR3 contains 14 residues. The CDR3 bases are TGCGCCAGCAGCTTGGGAGGGAATGCCTACGAGCAGTACTTC. It yields the protein CASSLGGNAYEQYF.

The gene calls are TRBV15 and TRBJ1-2, with 8 bases identical to TRBD1. The V gene end was trimmed by 0 bases and the J gene end by 6 bases; junction bases not matched to a gene: 12. This CDR3 contains 17 residues. From germline, CDR1 is LNHNV and CDR2 YYDKDF (reference sequence). Written as DNA, the CDR3 is TGTGCCACCAGCAGAGATCGTGGGGCGGACAGGGTAAATGGCTACACCTTC. This sequence encodes CATSRDRGADRVNGYTF.

The V and J genes are TRBV2 and TRBJ1-1; D possibly corresponds to TRBD1 (5 bases). The germline V gene encodes CDR1 SNHLY and CDR2 FYNNEI. V lost 7 bases and J lost 2, with 11 bases in between. The CDR3 contains 13 residues. CDR3 sequence: CASTGDGNTEAFF. DNA for the CDR3: TGTGCCAGCACGGGGGACGGTAACACTGAAGCTTTCTTT.

This clone occurred once. The CDR3 is CASSQATRGAGETQYF. CDR3 sequence (DNA): TGTGCCAGCTCACAAGCCACGCGGGGGGCAGGGGAGACCCAGTACTTC. The V gene is TRBV18, the J gene TRBJ2-5; TRBD2 matches 8 bases. Losses at the gene ends were 4 bases for V and 5 bases for J; bases not matched to a gene: 12. The germline V gene has CDR1 KGHSH and CDR2 LQKENI. The CDR3 is 16 residues long.

The gene calls are TRBV19 and TRBJ2-6, with a tentative D call TRBD1 (6 bases). Germline values: CDR1 LNHDA, CDR2 SQIVND (reference sequence). The CDR3 sequence is 14 residues long. The V end lost 9 bases, the J end lost 2 bases, and 11 bases lay between the germline ends. This CDR3 reads CASLRGTGANVLTF. CDR3 nucleotide sequence: TGTGCCAGCCTCAGGGGCACTGGGGCCAACGTCCTGACTTTC.

V gene TRBV6-1 combines with J gene TRBJ1-1; D uncertain. The germline CDR1 and CDR2 sequences are MNHNS and SASEGT. The CDR3 extends over 13 amino acids. The ends were cut back, 2 bases at V and 1 base at J, with 5 bases in the middle. DNA for the CDR3: TGTGCCAGCAGTGAAACAGAGAACACTGAAGCTTTCTTT. It encodes CASSETENTEAFF.

The V and J genes are TRBV10-3 and TRBJ1-6; no firm D call. There are 14 residues in the CDR3. The germline V gene encodes CDR1 ENHRY and CDR2 SYGVKD. The V and J ends lost 3 bases and 8 bases respectively, with 11 bases between them. This chain's CDR3 is CAISDREGHSPLHF. The CDR3 coding sequence is TGTGCCATCAGTGATCGGGAAGGGCATTCACCCCTCCACTTT.

This rearrangement joins TRBV2 to TRBJ2-5; 10 bases align to TRBD1. The germline gives CDR1 SNHLY, CDR2 FYNNEI. This CDR3 region has 14 residues. V shed 5 bases, J shed 5 bases, and the junction held 5 bases outside the gene matches. Here the CDR3 reads CASSKDRGQETQYF. The CDR3 nucleotides are TGTGCCAGCAGTAAAGACAGGGGGCAGGAGACCCAGTACTTC. Using reference TRBV2 and TRBJ2-5 for the parts outside the CDR3, the full variable domain is EPEVTQTPSHQVTQMGQEVILRCVPISNHLYFYWYRQILGQKVEFLVSFYNNEISEKSEIFDDQFSVERPDGSNFTLKIRSTKLEDSAMYFCASSKDRGQETQYFGPGTRLLVL.

V gene TRBV3-1 (or the pseudogene TRBV3-2) combines with J gene TRBJ2-7; D is uncertain. V lost 6 bases and J 2 bases, leaving 11 bases between the germline ends. Germline loops: CDR1 LGHDT, CDR2 YNNKEL (reference sequence). The length of the CDR3 is 13 residues. CDR3 protein: CASSGQIPYEQYF. CDR3 DNA sequence: TGTGCCAGCAGTGGCCAGATCCCCTACGAGCAGTACTTC.

The gene calls are TRBV18 and TRBJ1-1; tentatively, D is TRBD1 (6 bases). Per germline, CDR1 KGHSH and CDR2 LQKENI. The CDR3 totals 16 residues. Trimming removed 5 bases at V and 0 bases at J, with 16 bases between. CDR3 residues: CASSIGTPEMNTEAFF. In DNA form, the CDR3 reads TGTGCCAGCTCAATCGGGACACCTGAAATGAACACTGAAGCTTTCTTT.

CDR3 sequence reads: CASSYPDSSGGFPSYEQYF. The CDR3 bases are TGTGCCAGCAGCTACCCGGACTCTAGCGGGGGGTTCCCTTCCTACGAGCAGTACTTC. The rearrangement links TRBV7-2 to TRBJ2-7; TRBD2 agrees at 11 bases. Germline trimming cut 4 bases from V and 1 base from J; bases unmatched to any gene: 15. CDR1 SGHTA and CDR2 FQGNSA come from the germline V gene. The CDR3 contains 19 residues.

The chain joins TRBV5-5 to TRBJ1-2; TRBD1 matches at 8 bases. Germline trimming cut 3 bases from V and 7 bases from J; bases unmatched to any gene: 8. Germline V CDR1 and CDR2: SGHKS, YYEKEE (reference sequence). The CDR3 length is 14 residues. CDR3 amino acids: CASSWAGTGSGYTF. CDR3 DNA: TGTGCCAGCAGCTGGGCCGGGACAGGCTCTGGCTACACCTTC. Combining the CDR3 with reference TRBV5-5 and TRBJ1-2 gives the whole variable domain DAGVTQSPTHLIKTRGQQVTLRCSPISGHKSVSWYQQVLGQGPQFIFQYYEKEERGRGNFPDRFSARQFPNYSSELNVNALLLGDSALYLCASSWAGTGSGYTFGSGTRLTVV.

The chain carries TRBV9 and TRBJ2-7, with 8 positions matching TRBD1. The CDR3 contains 15 residues. The V segment lost 0 bases and the J segment 3 bases; nucleotides outside the gene matches: 5. Germline V gene data show CDR1 as SGDLS and CDR2 as YYNGEE. Here the CDR3 DNA reads TGTGCCAGCAGCGTAGACCCAGGGGGCGTCTACGAGCAGTACTTC. Residues: CASSVDPGGVYEQYF. Complete variable domain (other parts from reference TRBV9 and TRBJ2-7): DSGVTQTPKHLITATGQRVTLRCSPRSGDLSVYWYQQSLDQGLQFLIQYYNGEERAKGNILERFSAQQFPDLHSELNLSSLELGDSALYFCASSVDPGGVYEQYFGPGTRLTVT.

This clone has a single count. The chain joins TRBV6-6 to TRBJ1-4; 10 bases are a match to TRBD1. The CDR3 totals 14 residues. Per the germline V gene, CDR1 is MNHNY and CDR2 is SVGAGI (reference sequence). J lost 10 bases, V lost 7 bases, and 9 bases had no gene match. Written as DNA, the CDR3 is TGTGCCAGCAAAGGGACAGGGGTCCCTGGAAAACTGTTTTTT. Translated: CASKGTGVPGKLFF.

As regards this clone: The sample contains more than one DNA sequence encoding this CDR3. The rearrangement joins TRBV7-9 to TRBJ1-2, with D possibly matching TRBD1 (5 bases). The CDR3 spans 13 residues. V lost 1 base, J lost 4 bases, and 7 bases lay in between. CDR1 SEHNR and CDR2 FQNEAQ come from the germline V gene (reference sequence). CDR3 amino acids: CASSLGQGYGYTF. CDR3 coding DNA: TGTGCCAGCAGCTTAGGGCAGGGCTATGGCTACACCTTC.

Points on this clone: A read error is likely, as this CDR3 ends without the conserved phenylalanine or tryptophan. The limits of the CDR3 on the DNA are not certain, so only TCRdb's listed CDR3 is given. The gene calls are TRBV20-1 and TRBJ2-7; the DNA was not used to check the table's D call, TRBD1. Germline CDR1 and CDR2: DFQATT and SNEGSKA (reference sequence). The CDR3 is 8 amino acids in total, end residues counted. The CDR3 sequence is CSARIQVI.